Below are 13 T cell receptor beta chains sequenced from a single sample in a study of beta chain features in type 1 diabetes. Notes on the study in general: Within each of all four CD4+ subsets, Type 1 diabetes patients had TCRB CDR3s that were moderately but significantly shorter.

Isolated RNA was reverse transcribed in full, so expressed TCRB transcripts were sequenced. Measured with immunoSEQ multiplex PCR; TCRdb has only the in-frame clones, and not every one. The table has hundreds of thousands of clones, more than 13% seen once. For these TCRs, the target antigens are not known. Sequenced input: naive CD4+ T cells from blood. Receptors were obtained from a man younger than 30 with type 1 diabetes.

V and J are TRBV5-4 and TRBJ2-7; unclear D gene. Trimming took off 1 base at V and 6 bases at J, with 8 bases between the two ends. The germline V gene encodes CDR1 SGHNT and CDR2 YYREEE (reference sequence). This CDR3 region has 12 residues. The CDR3, as DNA: TGTGCCAGCAGCTTGCAAGATCTCGAGCAGTACTTC. This codes for CASSLQDLEQYF.

The sample holds a few counts of this clone. The chain is built from TRBV19 and TRBJ1-3; D is uncertain. V shed 7 bases and J shed 4 bases, with 11 bases lying between them. The CDR3 has 13 amino acids. Germline CDR1 is LNHDA and CDR2 is SQIVND (reference sequence). The CDR3 DNA follows: TGTGCCAGTATGGCCACGCAAGGAAACACCATATATTTT. The encoded protein is CASMATQGNTIYF.

The chain joins TRBV4-2 to TRBJ1-2; D remains unclear. The CDR3 loop spans 14 amino acids. Germline CDR1 LGHNA, CDR2 YNFKEQ. Between the trimmed V and J ends, which lost 0 bases and 2 bases, there was a span of 7 bases. The CDR3 is CASSQDLRNYGYTF. In nucleotides, the CDR3 is TGTGCCAGCAGCCAAGATTTAAGAAACTATGGCTACACCTTC.

J is TRBJ1-1 and V is TRBV6-6; D is perhaps TRBD1 (5 bases). V was clipped by 2 bases and J by 7 bases, with 8 bases between them. The CDR3 is 12 residues long. The germline V gene has CDR1 MNHNY and CDR2 SVGAGI (reference sequence). CDR3 sequence: CASSYRDGEAFF. The CDR3 DNA reads TGTGCCAGCAGTTACCGGGACGGTGAAGCTTTCTTT.

The J gene is TRBJ2-7, the V gene TRBV6-1; 10 nucleotides align to TRBD2. The germline V gene encodes CDR1 MNHNS and CDR2 SASEGT. Trimming took 5 bases from V and 5 from J; bases not matched to a gene: 6. The CDR3 contains 14 residues. In DNA, the CDR3 is TGTGCCAGCAGTAAAAGCGGGAGGGACGACGAGCAGTACTTC. The encoded protein is CASSKSGRDDEQYF.

This clone came up a few times. Other DNA sequences from this sample encode an identical CDR3 as well. The chain has TRBV5-1 and TRBJ2-3; D ambiguous. The CDR3 contains 13 residues. V was cut by 1 base and J by 1 base, with 4 bases left in between. The V gene's germline CDR1 is SGHRS and CDR2 YFSETQ. The CDR3 coding sequence is TGCGCCAGCAGCTTGTCGGGCACAGATACGCAGTATTTT. This codes for CASSLSGTDTQYF.

V is TRBV5-6 and J is TRBJ2-1; either TRBD1 or TRBD2 may fit D (5 bases each). The CDR3 sequence is 11 residues long. Trimming removed 5 bases from V and 8 bases from J, with 8 bases in between. Germline values: CDR1 SGHDT, CDR2 YYEEEE. The CDR3 DNA follows: TGTGCCAGCAGACGGGACGATGAGCAGTTCTTC. Translated: CASRRDDEQFF.

The V gene is TRBV6-1, the J gene TRBJ1-5; D remains ambiguous. Deletions cut 5 bases from V and 2 bases from J, with 13 bases between. The CDR3 covers 15 residues. Per the germline V gene, CDR1 is MNHNS and CDR2 is SASEGT. The CDR3 region has the DNA TGTGCCAGCAGTAAAACATTAGTCGGCAATCAGCCCCAGCATTTT. It translates to CASSKTLVGNQPQHF.

With regard to this clone: The junction departs from the called germline gene at one end, perhaps through a read error. The V and J genes are TRBV4-2 and TRBJ2-7; 8 bases are a match to TRBD1. The CDR3 totals 14 residues. CDR1 and CDR2 (germline): LGHNA, YNFKEQ. The CDR3 DNA follows: TGTGCCAGCAGCCGGGGACAGGCCTCCTACGAGCAGCACTTC. Translated: CASSRGQASYEQHF.

This clone was seen only a few times. This chain connects TRBV6-5 to TRBJ2-5; D may be TRBD2 (5 bases). Trimming shortened V by 0 bases and J by 3 bases, and 14 bases separated the two germline ends. Germline values: CDR1 MNHEY, CDR2 SVGAGI. This CDR3 spans 16 amino acids. In DNA form, the CDR3 reads TGTGCCAGCAGTTACTCGTCCATGGTGGGAGAAGAGACCCAGTACTTC. Translation: CASSYSSMVGEETQYF.

A few counts support this clone. This chain connects TRBV7-2 to TRBJ1-5, with no clear D. Per germline, CDR1 SGHTA and CDR2 FQGNSA. V was cut by 1 base and J by 5 bases, with 6 bases left in between. The CDR3 loop spans 13 amino acids. The CDR3 nucleotides read TGTGCCAGCAGCTTAGTATCGGATCAGCCCCAGCATTTT. Translating it yields CASSLVSDQPQHF.

The J gene is TRBJ2-7, the V gene TRBV7-9; D is possibly TRBD2 (6 bases). The CDR3 is made up of 16 amino acids. The ends were cut back, 7 bases at V and 2 bases at J, with 21 bases in the middle. Germline V gives CDR1 SEHNR, CDR2 FQNEAQ (reference sequence). The CDR3: CASIGAVGTFTYEQYF. The CDR3 bases are TGTGCCAGCATCGGGGCCGTAGGGACTTTCACCTACGAGCAGTACTTC.

This clone was seen a few times. V gene TRBV19 combines with J gene TRBJ1-6; D is uncertain. CDR3 length equals 14 residues. With 5 bases removed from V and 7 bases from J, the gap between germline ends came to 12 bases. CDR1 and CDR2 (germline): LNHDA, SQIVND (reference sequence). This CDR3 reads CASSDGVRNSPLHF. CDR3 sequence (DNA): TGTGCCAGTAGTGACGGGGTGCGGAATTCACCCCTCCACTTT.